The TCR beta chain under discussion was sequenced for a study of beta chain features in type 1 diabetes. Overall study: Similarity in age, gender and cell yields was seen between patients and healthy donors. Study outcomes and limitations: All four CD4+ subsets from Type 1 diabetes patients carried moderately but significantly shorter TCRB CDR3s. The naive, central memory and Treg TCRB repertoires looked more alike in patients than they did in healthy donors. Shorter templates might be favored by PCR, equally in patients and controls.

By way of CD45RO/CCR7/CD25/CD127/CD95/CD27, the CD4+ regulatory, stem cell-like memory, central memory and naive cells were sorted. Notes on this clone: Its antigen is still unknown.

All of the isolated RNA was reverse transcribed, so expressed TCRB transcripts were sequenced. The repertoire was sequenced with immunoSEQ multiplex PCR; TCRdb's copy has only in-frame clones and lacks some. This sample yields roughly 100,000 clones, of which under 30% are seen a single time; 0.5% to 0.6% belongs to the top ten. Looked up from germline, CDR1 is SNHLY and CDR2 is FYNNEI. V lost 1 base and J 12 bases, leaving 7 bases between the germline ends. There are 11 residues in the CDR3. This clonotype was obtained from a woman aged 18-29 years with type 1 diabetes. Material: central memory CD4+ T cells from blood. The chain couples TRBV2 to TRBJ2-1, with D perhaps matching TRBD2 (5 bases). CDR3 bases: TGTGCCAGCAGTGAAGAAGGGAGGCAGTTCTTC. Its translation: CASSEEGRQFF.